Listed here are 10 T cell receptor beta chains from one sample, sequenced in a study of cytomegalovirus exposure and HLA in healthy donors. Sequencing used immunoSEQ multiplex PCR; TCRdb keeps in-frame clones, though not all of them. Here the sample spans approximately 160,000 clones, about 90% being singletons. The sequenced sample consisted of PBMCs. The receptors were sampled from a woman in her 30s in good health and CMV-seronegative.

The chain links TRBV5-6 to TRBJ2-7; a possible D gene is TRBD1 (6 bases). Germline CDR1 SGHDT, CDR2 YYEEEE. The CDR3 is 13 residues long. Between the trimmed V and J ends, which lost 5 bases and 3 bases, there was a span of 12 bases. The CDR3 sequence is CASSRGQFYEQYF. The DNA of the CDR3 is TGTGCCAGCAGTAGGGGACAATTCTACGAGCAGTACTTC.

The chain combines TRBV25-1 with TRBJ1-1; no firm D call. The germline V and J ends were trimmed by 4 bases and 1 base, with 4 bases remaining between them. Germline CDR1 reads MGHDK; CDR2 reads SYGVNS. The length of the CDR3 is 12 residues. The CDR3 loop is CASSAGNTEAFF. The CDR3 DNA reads TGTGCCAGCAGTGCGGGGAACACTGAAGCTTTCTTT.

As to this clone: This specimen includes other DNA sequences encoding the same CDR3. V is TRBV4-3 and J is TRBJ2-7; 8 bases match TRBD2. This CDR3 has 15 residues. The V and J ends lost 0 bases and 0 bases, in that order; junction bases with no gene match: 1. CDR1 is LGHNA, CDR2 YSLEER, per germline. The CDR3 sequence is CASSQDTSGSYEQYF. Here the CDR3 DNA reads TGCGCCAGCAGCCAAGATACTAGCGGCTCCTACGAGCAGTACTTC.

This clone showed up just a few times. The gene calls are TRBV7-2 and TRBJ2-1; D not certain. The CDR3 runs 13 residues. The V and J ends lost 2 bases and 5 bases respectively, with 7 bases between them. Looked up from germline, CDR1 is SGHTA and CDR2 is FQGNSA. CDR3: CASSLIPDNEQFF. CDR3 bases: TGTGCCAGCAGCTTAATCCCTGACAATGAGCAGTTCTTC.

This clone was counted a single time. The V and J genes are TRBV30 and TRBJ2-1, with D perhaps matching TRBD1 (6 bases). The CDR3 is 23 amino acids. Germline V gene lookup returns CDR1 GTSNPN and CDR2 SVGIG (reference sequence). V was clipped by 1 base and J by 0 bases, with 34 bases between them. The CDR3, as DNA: TGTGCCTGGAGTGGGTATATCGCGATAAACAGGGAGTCGCCGAAGAGCTCCTACAATGAGCAGTTCTTC. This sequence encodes CAWSGYIAINRESPKSSYNEQFF.

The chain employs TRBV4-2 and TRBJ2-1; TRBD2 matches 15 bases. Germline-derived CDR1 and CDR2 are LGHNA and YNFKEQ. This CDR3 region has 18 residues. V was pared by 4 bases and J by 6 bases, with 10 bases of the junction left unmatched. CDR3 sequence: CASSPGLAGGPRLNEQFF. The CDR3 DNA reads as TGTGCCAGCAGCCCTGGACTAGCGGGGGGGCCCAGGCTCAATGAGCAGTTCTTC.

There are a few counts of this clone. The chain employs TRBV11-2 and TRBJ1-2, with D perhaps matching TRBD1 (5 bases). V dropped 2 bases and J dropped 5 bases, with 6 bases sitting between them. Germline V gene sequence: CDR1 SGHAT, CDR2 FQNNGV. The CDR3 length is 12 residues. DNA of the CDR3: TGTGCCAGCAGCTTACAGGGTTATGGCTACACCTTC. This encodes CASSLQGYGYTF.

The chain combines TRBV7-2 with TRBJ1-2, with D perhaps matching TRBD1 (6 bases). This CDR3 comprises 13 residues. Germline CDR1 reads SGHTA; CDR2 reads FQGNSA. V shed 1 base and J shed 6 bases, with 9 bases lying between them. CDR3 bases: TGTGCCAGCAGCTTAGGGTACAGGGATGGCTACACCTTC. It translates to CASSLGYRDGYTF.

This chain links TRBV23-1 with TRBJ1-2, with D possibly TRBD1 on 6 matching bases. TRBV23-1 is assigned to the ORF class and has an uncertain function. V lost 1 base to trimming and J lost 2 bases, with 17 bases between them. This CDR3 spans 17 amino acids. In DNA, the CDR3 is TGCGCCAGCAGTCAATGGGGCGTCTCGGACAGAAACTATGGCTACACCTTC. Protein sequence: CASSQWGVSDRNYGYTF.

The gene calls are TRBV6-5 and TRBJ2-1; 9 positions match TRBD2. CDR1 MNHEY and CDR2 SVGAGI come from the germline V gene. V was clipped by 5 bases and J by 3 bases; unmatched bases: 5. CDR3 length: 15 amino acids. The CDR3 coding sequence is TGTGCCAGCAGTCAGACTAGCGGACTCTACAATGAGCAGTTCTTC. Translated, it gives CASSQTSGLYNEQFF.